This T cell receptor (beta chain) was captured in a study of blood T cell repertoires in COVID-19 (dated by TCRdb to about 2020). As for the study more broadly: Samples from collaborators originated in the United States, Italy and Spain and spanned both the acute and convalescent phases of COVID-19. The material from the prospective study consisted of cDNA or gDNA derived from T cells, B-cell-depleted T cells, or PBMCs. Deeply sampled blood TCRbeta repertoires from subjects exposed to, actively infected with, or recovered from COVID-19 were included in the dataset. The repertoires were released in a freely available public database meant as a resource for research on the immune response to SARS-CoV-2. The samples were drawn from the first 160 participants of the ongoing ImmuneRACE study and from 1,254 subjects provided by 6 global collaborators. The sample metadata nearly always contained a de-identified subject ID, COVID-19 status, age in years and sex. Where available, HLA class I and class II types were taken from metadata supplied by the sample provider and were not determined by assay-based typing.

This clone has a handful of counts. Its antigen is currently not known. Base qualities are missing; no much larger clone stands one base away. General conclusions and limits of the study: The quantity of clinical and demographic metadata differed by source and by participant and was supplied without curation.

TCRbeta CDR3 regions were amplified from genomic DNA by means of the immunoSEQ Assay, a bias-controlled multiplex PCR. Under the source paper's analysis protocol: The number of nucleated cells in each sample was estimated by amplification of reference gene primers within the assay. To quantify the absolute abundance of each unique TCRbeta CDR3 rearrangement, sequence reads were collapsed and filtered. Productive Simpson clonality was computed per sample as the square root of Simpson's diversity index over productive rearrangements. Not all clones reach the TCRdb copy of this immuneACCESS table, which keeps in-frame sequences only. Checked studies attribute under half of the gap to unresolved V genes and leave the rest unexplained. V and J calls and clone size are those listed in that table; D and trimming were worked out from the DNA. A total of 50,000 or so clones appear in this sample, approximately 80% of them only once. The ten largest clones capture over 4% of the sample.

The CDR3 sequence holds 17 residues, the cysteine and phenylalanine included. CDR3 DNA only is kept here, 51 bases in frame from base 1. Germline trimming amounts to 2 bases on V and 5 bases on J, with 12 as the count of junction bases outside the gene matches. As encoded in the germline V gene, CDR1 is SGHRS while CDR2 is YFSETQ. Whole blood was collected in K2EDTA tubes by collaborating institutions according to the institutions' own protocols. For TCRbeta analysis, collaborator samples were shipped as frozen whole blood, as isolated PBMCs, or as DNA extracted from either sample type. The chain uses TRBV5-1 and TRBJ1-1; the central 10 bases match TRBD1. The origin of this receptor is a woman aged 55-69 years with acute or convalescent COVID-19. Sequencing input: peripheral blood. For the CDR3, the sequence is CASSFFPGQGSRTEAFF. The DNA sequence follows: TGCGCCAGCAGCTTTTTCCCGGGACAGGGGTCGAGGACTGAAGCTTTCTTT.